These 29 T cell receptor beta chains came from one sample sequenced in a study of OX40 agonist ivuxolimab in advanced cancers. Clones were sequenced by immunoSEQ multiplex PCR, and TCRdb holds only the in-frame ones, with some missing. The data contain tens of thousands of clones, around 86% of them singletons. This specimen consisted of CD4+ or CD8+ T cells sorted from blood, obtained in a trial of the OX40 agonist ivuxolimab. These receptors were taken from an adult with an advanced solid tumor such as melanoma, head and neck, liver or kidney cancer.

The gene calls are TRBV27 and TRBJ1-1; 9 bases agree with TRBD1. CDR1 MNHEY and CDR2 SMNVEV come from the germline V gene (reference sequence). Losses at the gene ends were 10 bases for V and 3 bases for J; bases not matched to a gene: 9. The CDR3 spans 14 residues. This CDR3 is CATQGAAVDTEAFF. CDR3 coding DNA: TGTGCCACACAGGGGGCCGCTGTGGACACTGAAGCTTTCTTT.

The CDR3 region has the DNA TGCGCCAGCAGCTTGGGACCTTCGACTAGCGGGGGGATCTACGAGCAGTACTTC. Amino acids: CASSLGPSTSGGIYEQYF. The rearrangement joins TRBV5-1 to TRBJ2-7; TRBD2 matches 13 bases. The germline V gene has CDR1 SGHRS and CDR2 YFSETQ. With 0 bases clipped from V and 3 bases from J, the junction kept 9 bases outside the gene matches. The length of the CDR3 is 18 residues.

This clone has just one count. The rearrangement uses TRBV29-1 and TRBJ2-6; weak D call: TRBD2 (6 bases). V was clipped by 6 bases and J by 0 bases, with 18 bases between them. This CDR3 is built from 17 residues. Germline V gives CDR1 SQVTM, CDR2 ANQGSEA. The CDR3 bases are TGCAGCGTCTCCTTACAGGACTACTTCTCTGGGGCCAACGTCCTGACTTTC. This sequence encodes CSVSLQDYFSGANVLTF.

This clone has only one observation. The rearrangement links TRBV7-9 to TRBJ1-1; no reliable D call. Deletions cut 1 base from V and 5 bases from J, with 2 bases between. Germline CDR1 and CDR2: SEHNR and FQNEAQ (reference sequence). This CDR3 has 11 residues. CDR3 nucleotides: TGTGCCAGCAGCTTAGGGACTGAAGCTTTCTTT. Protein: CASSLGTEAFF. Full variable domain (missing parts from reference TRBV7-9 and TRBJ1-1): DTGVSQNPRHKITKRGQNVTFRCDPISEHNRLYWYRQTLGQGPEFLTYFQNEAQLEKSRLLSDRFSAERPKGSFSTLEIQRTEQGDSAMYLCASSLGTEAFFGQGTRLTVV.

The chain recombines TRBV6-6 with TRBJ2-7; 7 bases line up with TRBD1. Germline values: CDR1 MNHNY, CDR2 SVGAGI (reference sequence). The J segment lost 9 bases and the V segment lost 8 bases, leaving 7 bases of the junction unmatched. This CDR3 comprises 11 residues. The CDR3 sequence: CASGQDLRQYF. The CDR3 bases are TGTGCCAGCGGACAGGACCTAAGGCAGTACTTC.

CDR3 DNA sequence: TGTGCCAGCAGCCATAAACGACTAGTAAGGCAAGAGACCCAGTACTTC. Its protein is CASSHKRLVRQETQYF. The J gene is TRBJ2-5, the V gene TRBV7-8; the D gene is possibly TRBD2 (6 bases). The CDR3 loop spans 16 amino acids. V was cut by 5 bases and J by 2 bases, with 18 bases left in between. The germline V gene has CDR1 SGHVS and CDR2 FQNEAQ.

This sequence joins TRBV6-6 and TRBJ1-1; D perhaps matches TRBD1 (5 bases). V was cut by 3 bases and J by 1 base, with 6 bases left in between. In germline, CDR1 is MNHNY, CDR2 SVGAGI (reference sequence). The CDR3 has 13 residues. This CDR3 reads CASSYDRNTEAFF. Written as DNA, the CDR3 is TGTGCCAGCAGTTATGACAGGAACACTGAAGCTTTCTTT.

CDR3 region: CASSYGLAGTGELFF. The CDR3 nucleotides are TGTGCCAGCAGCTACGGACTAGCGGGCACCGGGGAGCTGTTTTTT. J is TRBJ2-2 and V is TRBV5-6; 11 bases map to TRBD2. The CDR3 consists of 15 residues. The germline gives CDR1 SGHDT, CDR2 YYEEEE. Trimming removed 3 bases from V and 4 bases from J; junction bases left unmatched: 2.

The chain couples TRBV6-1 to TRBJ2-3; D is perhaps TRBD1 or TRBD2 (5 bases each). The CDR3 runs to 15 residues. Trimming took off 6 bases at V and 2 bases at J, with 15 bases between the two ends. Germline V CDR1 and CDR2: MNHNS, SASEGT. CDR3 DNA: TGTGCCAGCAGCCGATTGGGGACGACCACAGATACGCAGTATTTT. It is translated as CASSRLGTTTDTQYF.

The chain joins TRBV2 to TRBJ2-5, with 8 nucleotides matching TRBD1. CDR1 is SNHLY, CDR2 FYNNEI, per germline. The J segment lost 4 bases and the V segment lost 3 bases, leaving 4 bases of the junction unmatched. The CDR3 length is 14 residues. CDR3 sequence: CASSDRGQVETQYF. The CDR3, as DNA: TGTGCCAGCAGTGATAGGGGACAGGTAGAGACCCAGTACTTC.

The chain couples TRBV27 to TRBJ2-7, with D perhaps matching TRBD1 or TRBD2 (5 bases each). V lost 5 bases to trimming and J lost 7 bases, with 15 bases between them. The CDR3 runs to 13 residues. Germline CDR1 MNHEY, CDR2 SMNVEV (reference sequence). The CDR3 sequence is CASSKGTTREQYF. The CDR3 DNA follows: TGTGCCAGCAGTAAAGGGACGACACGGGAGCAGTACTTC.

The chain joins TRBV6-1 to TRBJ1-3; D unclear. The CDR3 sequence is 16 residues long. Germline CDR1 MNHNS, CDR2 SASEGT. V dropped 4 bases and J dropped 0 bases, with 13 bases sitting between them. The CDR3, as DNA: TGTGCCAGCAGTGCGGACGGAGGACGCTCTGGAAACACCATATATTTT. Amino acid sequence: CASSADGGRSGNTIYF.

V usage is TRBV2 and J usage is TRBJ2-3; 10 positions match TRBD2. J was trimmed by 5 bases and V by 7 bases; bases with no gene match: 12. The V gene's germline CDR1 is SNHLY and CDR2 FYNNEI. The CDR3 runs 16 residues. The DNA of the CDR3 is TGTGCCAGCACCGGCAAAAGCGGGGGGGCCATAGATACGCAGTATTTT. As protein: CASTGKSGGAIDTQYF.

The chain employs TRBV6-1 and TRBJ1-2; D is possibly TRBD1 (6 bases). The CDR3 sequence is 14 residues long. Looked up from germline, CDR1 is MNHNS and CDR2 is SASEGT. Between the trimmed V and J ends, which lost 7 bases and 6 bases, there was a span of 18 bases. The CDR3 loop is CASTSKGGGDGYTF. CDR3 DNA: TGTGCCAGCACCTCCAAGGGGGGCGGGGATGGCTACACCTTC.

This clone was seen ten or more times. The chain employs TRBV10-3 and TRBJ1-2; 8 nucleotides match TRBD1. The CDR3 sequence is 16 residues long. CDR1 is ENHRY and CDR2 is SYGVKD in the germline V gene. The V gene end was trimmed by 11 bases and the J gene end by 8 bases; junction bases not matched to a gene: 22. The CDR3 loop reads CASKPDRVSPTGGYTF. The DNA for the CDR3 is TGTGCCTCTAAGCCGGACAGGGTTTCCCCCACCGGCGGCTACACCTTC.

The chain employs TRBV29-1 and TRBJ1-1, with TRBD1 as a possible D gene (6 bases). Germline CDR1 SQVTM, CDR2 ANQGSEA. V lost 6 bases, J lost 1 base, and 12 bases lay in between. The CDR3 loop spans 13 amino acids. CDR3 in amino acids: CSVGQGSNTEAFF. The DNA of the CDR3 is TGCAGCGTCGGGCAGGGGTCGAACACTGAAGCTTTCTTT.

This sequence joins TRBV28 and TRBJ2-7; TRBD2 agrees at 15 bases. Trimming took 6 bases from V and 1 from J; bases not matched to a gene: 7. The CDR3 loop spans 17 amino acids. From germline, CDR1 is MDHEN and CDR2 SYDVKM. DNA for the CDR3: TGTGCCAGCAGGAACATTGGGACTAGCGGGAGGTCCTACGAGCAGTACTTC. The encoded protein is CASRNIGTSGRSYEQYF.

V gene TRBV29-1 combines with J gene TRBJ1-1; TRBD1 is a possible D gene (6 bases). The CDR3 is 14 residues long. Trimming removed 3 bases at V and 2 bases at J, with 13 bases between. Germline CDR1 and CDR2: SQVTM and ANQGSEA. DNA of the CDR3: TGCAGCGTTGAGAGGGGGGGCCCTAACACTGAAGCTTTCTTT. It codes for CSVERGGPNTEAFF.

The V and J genes are TRBV7-3 and TRBJ2-3, with 9 positions matching TRBD1. The V and J ends lost 1 base and 1 base, in that order; junction bases with no gene match: 6. The CDR3 runs to 17 residues. Germline V gene sequence: CDR1 SGHTA, CDR2 FQGTGA. The CDR3 protein is CASSLNVGTGRTDTQYF. In DNA form, the CDR3 reads TGTGCCAGCAGCTTAAATGTCGGGACAGGGCGCACAGATACGCAGTATTTT.

The chain couples TRBV6-1 to TRBJ1-2, with unresolved D. The CDR3 has 11 residues. Germline CDR1 MNHNS, CDR2 SASEGT. V shed 1 base and J shed 7 bases, with 4 bases lying between them. The CDR3 sequence is CASSEGGGYTF. DNA for the CDR3: TGTGCCAGCAGTGAAGGGGGTGGCTACACCTTC.

The chain carries TRBV6-6 and TRBJ1-2, with a weak D call TRBD1 (6 bases). V was shortened by 6 bases and J by 5 bases, with 16 bases between the two germline ends. The CDR3 runs 14 residues. CDR1 and CDR2 from the germline V gene are MNHNY and SVGAGI (reference sequence). The CDR3 DNA sequence: TGTGCCAGCAGGGAACAGGGATGGGAATATGGCTACACCTTC. Amino acids: CASREQGWEYGYTF.

The J gene is TRBJ1-5, the V gene TRBV2; D is undetermined. Trimming stripped 6 bases from V and 0 bases from J, with 6 bases between. There are 13 residues in the CDR3. The V gene's germline CDR1 is SNHLY and CDR2 FYNNEI. CDR3 protein: CASRQNSNQPQHF. CDR3 coding DNA: TGTGCCAGCAGGCAGAATAGCAATCAGCCCCAGCATTTT. The full variable domain, its missing parts supplied by reference TRBV2 and TRBJ1-5, is EPEVTQTPSHQVTQMGQEVILRCVPISNHLYFYWYRQILGQKVEFLVSFYNNEISEKSEIFDDQFSVERPDGSNFTLKIRSTKLEDSAMYFCASRQNSNQPQHFGDGTRLSIL.

CDR3 bases: TGTGCCAGCAGCTTATCGGGGATCACTGAAGCTTTCTTT. Amino acid sequence: CASSLSGITEAFF. The chain joins TRBV7-3 to TRBJ1-1; D ambiguous. This CDR3 is built from 13 residues. Trimming removed 2 bases from V and 4 bases from J, with 8 bases in between. Germline V gene sequence: CDR1 SGHTA, CDR2 FQGTGA. Filled out from reference TRBV7-3 and TRBJ1-1, the complete variable domain reads GAGVSQTPSNKVTEKGKYVELRCDPISGHTALYWYRQSLGQGPEFLIYFQGTGAADDSGLPNDRFFAVRPEGSVSTLKIQRTERGDSAVYLCASSLSGITEAFFGQGTRLTVV.

The chain carries TRBV11-2 and TRBJ1-1; D might be TRBD1 (6 bases). V dropped 5 bases and J dropped 10 bases, with 20 bases sitting between them. CDR1 and CDR2 (germline): SGHAT, FQNNGV. The CDR3 sequence is 14 residues long. DNA of the CDR3: TGTGCCAGCAGCCCCCCCGCGGGGGGCAGGGGAGCTTTCTTT. Translated: CASSPPAGGRGAFF.

This sequence joins TRBV6-1 and TRBJ2-7, with unresolved D. The germline CDR1 and CDR2 sequences are MNHNS and SASEGT. V was shortened by 7 bases and J by 0 bases, with 16 bases between the two germline ends. The CDR3 is made up of 15 amino acids. CDR3 sequence reads: CASTEHGGSSYEQYF. DNA of the CDR3: TGTGCCAGCACGGAGCACGGCGGCAGCTCCTACGAGCAGTACTTC.

The chain carries TRBV4-2 and TRBJ2-1; D is unresolved. The V gene lost 3 bases and the J gene lost 6 bases, with 6 bases spanning the gap. CDR3 length: 12 amino acids. Germline values: CDR1 LGHNA, CDR2 YNFKEQ. The CDR3 sequence is CASSQYGNEQFF. The CDR3 DNA reads as TGTGCCAGCAGCCAGTATGGCAATGAGCAGTTCTTC.

The chain joins TRBV20-1 to TRBJ2-7; the D is unclear. V lost 5 bases and J lost 4, with 9 bases in between. Looked up from germline, CDR1 is DFQATT and CDR2 is SNEGSKA (reference sequence). There are 11 residues in the CDR3. The CDR3 loop reads CSAWLRYEQYF. The CDR3 nucleotides read TGCAGTGCTTGGCTTCGTTACGAGCAGTACTTC.

V is TRBV28 and J is TRBJ2-7; unclear D gene. Germline CDR1 and CDR2: MDHEN and SYDVKM. Trimming removed 3 bases at V and 10 bases at J, with 19 bases between. The CDR3 is 14 residues long. CDR3 bases: TGTGCCAGCAGTTTGATCCGCGCGACTTCAACCCAGTACTTC. This codes for CASSLIRATSTQYF.

The rearrangement links TRBV18 to TRBJ1-5; D perhaps matches TRBD1 (5 bases). Deletions cut 6 bases from V and 7 bases from J, with 13 bases between. The V gene's germline CDR1 is KGHSH and CDR2 LQKENI. This CDR3 has 13 residues. The CDR3 coding sequence is TGTGCCAGCTCGCCCGACAGCAGCCAGCCCCAGCATTTT. Its translation is CASSPDSSQPQHF.